This entry lists 15 T cell receptor beta chains sequenced from one sample in a study of blood T cell repertoires in COVID-19. Repertoires were generated with immunoSEQ multiplex PCR, while TCRdb's copy carries only in-frame clones and drops some. This table has about 46,000 clones, about 89% appearing once. The sequenced sample consisted of peripheral blood. The receptors come from a human donor in a cohort sampled during active COVID-19.

V usage is TRBV9 and J usage is TRBJ2-3; D might be TRBD1 (6 bases). The length of the CDR3 is 12 residues. Germline loops: CDR1 SGDLS, CDR2 YYNGEE. The V and J ends lost 4 bases and 14 bases respectively, with 17 bases between them. The CDR3: CASSPQGQRLYF. CDR3 in DNA: TGTGCCAGCAGCCCTCAGGGACAAAGACTGTATTTT.

The chain has TRBV9 and TRBJ2-3; D gene ambiguous. Trimming left V 2 bases short and J 6 bases short, with 10 bases between. The germline V gene has CDR1 SGDLS and CDR2 YYNGEE. CDR3 length: 13 residues. The CDR3 spells CASSVAIEDTQYF. For the CDR3, the DNA is TGTGCCAGCAGCGTTGCGATTGAGGATACGCAGTATTTT.

The count of this clone is one. This chain joins TRBV10-1 and TRBJ2-1; D is possibly TRBD1 (6 bases). CDR1 and CDR2 (germline): WNHNN, SYGVQD (reference sequence). The CDR3 sequence is 15 residues long. V dropped 5 bases and J dropped 5 bases, with 16 bases sitting between them. This CDR3 reads CASSPGNGDNNEQFF. CDR3 nucleotide sequence: TGCGCCAGCAGTCCCGGGAACGGGGACAACAATGAGCAGTTCTTC.

The gene calls are TRBV11-2 and TRBJ2-7, with D maybe TRBD1 (5 bases). Trimming pared 4 bases from V and 6 bases from J, leaving 13 bases between. This CDR3 contains 13 residues. CDR1 is SGHAT, CDR2 FQNNGV, per germline. The CDR3 region has the DNA TGTGCCAGCAGCTCCCAGGGTACCGGCGAGCAGTACTTC. Encoded protein: CASSSQGTGEQYF.

This clone has only one observation. The genes are TRBV7-6 and TRBJ2-1; 7 nucleotides line up with TRBD1. The germline CDR1 and CDR2 sequences are SGHVS and FNYEAQ. The junction had 8 bases not matched to a gene; V was cut back by 5 bases and J by 4 bases. This CDR3 comprises 15 residues. The CDR3 nucleotides read TGTGCCAGCAGCCCCCCCGGGACAGCGTACAATGAGCAGTTCTTC. Translated: CASSPPGTAYNEQFF.

V is TRBV5-6 and J is TRBJ2-7; TRBD2 aligns across 13 bases. With 4 bases clipped from V and 1 base from J, the junction kept 8 bases outside the gene matches. Germline CDR1 SGHDT, CDR2 YYEEEE. The CDR3 is made up of 17 amino acids. In DNA form, the CDR3 reads TGTGCCAGCAGCGAAAGGTGGACTAGCGGGAGTTCCTACGAGCAGTACTTC. This translates into CASSERWTSGSSYEQYF.

V is TRBV3-1 (or the pseudogene TRBV3-2) and J is TRBJ1-1, with 7 bases matching TRBD1. The V gene's germline CDR1 is LGHDT and CDR2 YNNKEL (reference sequence). V shed 1 base, J shed 6 bases, and the junction held 5 bases outside the gene matches. This CDR3 comprises 14 residues. CDR3 bases: TGTGCCAGCAGCCAAGCCACAGGGGTCGCTGAAGCTTTCTTT. This codes for CASSQATGVAEAFF.

CDR3 DNA sequence: TGTGCCAGCAGTTTAGAGGGCGGGTCCCAGCCCCAGCATTTT. It codes for CASSLEGGSQPQHF. The V call is TRBV28, the J call TRBJ1-5, with no clear D. The ends were cut back, 2 bases at V and 7 bases at J, with 12 bases in the middle. The CDR3 covers 14 residues. The germline CDR1 and CDR2 sequences are MDHEN and SYDVKM.

V and J are TRBV6-6 and TRBJ2-1, with 10 bases identical to TRBD2. The CDR3 totals 19 residues. With V trimmed by 5 bases and J by 7 bases, 20 bases remained unmatched. Germline CDR1 reads MNHNY; CDR2 reads SVGAGI (reference sequence). The CDR3 reads CASSPGWGSGRPSSNEQFF. The DNA of the CDR3 is TGTGCCAGCAGTCCAGGCTGGGGTAGCGGGAGGCCTTCGAGTAATGAGCAGTTCTTC.

This chain joins TRBV18 and TRBJ1-4; 8 nucleotides match TRBD1. After removal of 0 bases from V and 7 bases from J, the junction contained 4 bases not matched to a gene. Germline values: CDR1 KGHSH, CDR2 LQKENI. The CDR3 spans 15 residues. CDR3 DNA: TGTGCCAGCTCACCACCGACAGGGGCGACTGAAAAACTGTTTTTT. Protein sequence: CASSPPTGATEKLFF.

This clone showed up just a few times. V usage is TRBV7-2 and J usage is TRBJ1-2; a weak D match, TRBD1 (6 bases). Trimming removed 5 bases at V and 7 bases at J, with 14 bases between. This CDR3 contains 13 residues. CDR1 is SGHTA, CDR2 FQGNSA, per germline. The DNA for the CDR3 is TGTGCCAGCAGCCTTGCAGGGGAGCGTGGCTACACCTTC. Amino acids: CASSLAGERGYTF.

V gene TRBV13 combines with J gene TRBJ2-5; TRBD2 agrees at 8 bases. Germline loops: CDR1 PRHDT, CDR2 FYEKMQ (reference sequence). The CDR3 has 15 residues. The ends lost 4 bases at V and 4 bases at J; junction bases unmatched: 8. The CDR3 sequence is CASSSGLAGSETQYF. Here the CDR3 DNA reads TGTGCCAGCAGCTCCGGGCTAGCGGGTTCAGAGACCCAGTACTTC.

In nucleotides, the CDR3 is TGTGCCAGCAGCGTAGAACAGGCGGCCTACAATGAGCAGTTCTTC. Amino acids: CASSVEQAAYNEQFF. This chain links TRBV9 with TRBJ2-1, with a possible D match to TRBD1 (5 bases). Germline CDR1 and CDR2: SGDLS and YYNGEE. The length of the CDR3 is 15 residues. Trimming left V 0 bases short and J 2 bases short, with 9 bases between. The variable domain in full, completed from reference TRBV9 and TRBJ2-1, reads DSGVTQTPKHLITATGQRVTLRCSPRSGDLSVYWYQQSLDQGLQFLIQYYNGEERAKGNILERFSAQQFPDLHSELNLSSLELGDSALYFCASSVEQAAYNEQFFGPGTRLTVL.

Only a few counts were recorded for this clone. Other DNA sequences from this sample encode an identical CDR3 as well. The chain is built from TRBV7-2 and TRBJ2-7; D might be TRBD2 (6 bases). Germline assignment: CDR1 SGHTA and CDR2 FQGNSA. The CDR3 totals 13 residues. Trimming shortened V by 1 base and J by 4 bases, and 8 bases separated the two germline ends. The CDR3, as DNA: TGTGCCAGCAGCTTAGGGAGGGAGTACGAGCAGTACTTC. It translates to CASSLGREYEQYF.

This chain joins TRBV5-8 and TRBJ2-7; maybe TRBD1 (5 bases). The CDR3 has 10 amino acids. Deletions cut 7 bases from V and 3 bases from J, with 5 bases between. CDR1 is SGHTS and CDR2 is YDEGEE in the germline V gene. The chain's CDR3 is CASGHYEQYF. Written as DNA, the CDR3 is TGTGCCAGCGGACACTACGAGCAGTACTTC.